Presented here are 24 T cell receptor beta chains from one specimen sequenced in a study of blood T cell repertoires in COVID-19. The method was immunoSEQ multiplex PCR; TCRdb's version includes in-frame clones alone and lacks a portion of them. The sample carries about 370,000 clones, 70% to 90% recorded once. Input material: peripheral blood. All receptors come from a woman aged 30 to 39 with COVID-19, enrolled during active disease.

The V gene is TRBV25-1, the J gene TRBJ1-6; 7 bases agree with TRBD1. The CDR3 spans 18 residues. Per germline, CDR1 MGHDK and CDR2 SYGVNS. With 3 bases clipped from V and 1 base from J, the junction kept 9 bases outside the gene matches. Here the CDR3 reads CASSERQGVGSYNSPLHF. Written as DNA, the CDR3 is TGTGCCAGCAGTGAGAGGCAGGGGGTTGGATCCTATAATTCACCCCTCCACTTT.

This chain uses TRBV28 with TRBJ2-5; the D gene is possibly TRBD1 (7 bases). Trimming took off 5 bases at V and 3 bases at J, with 16 bases between the two ends. The CDR3 length is 15 residues. CDR1 is MDHEN, CDR2 SYDVKM, per germline. This chain's CDR3 is CASSIDREAEETQYF. As DNA, the CDR3 is TGTGCCAGCAGTATCGACAGGGAGGCTGAAGAGACCCAGTACTTC.

V is TRBV27 and J is TRBJ1-5; 9 nucleotides line up with TRBD1. With 6 bases clipped from V and 3 bases from J, the junction kept 9 bases outside the gene matches. CDR1 and CDR2 from the germline V gene are MNHEY and SMNVEV (reference sequence). This CDR3 is built from 16 residues. The CDR3 spells CASSSRGTGLNQPQHF. CDR3 in DNA: TGTGCCAGCAGCTCGAGGGGGACAGGGCTCAATCAGCCCCAGCATTTT.

The chain carries TRBV4-3 and TRBJ2-7; 7 bases agree with TRBD1. Germline CDR1 is LGHNA and CDR2 is YSLEER. Losses at the gene ends were 1 base for V and 4 bases for J; bases not matched to a gene: 7. This CDR3 has 15 residues. CDR3 sequence reads: CASSQAPDREYEQYF. The CDR3 nucleotides read TGCGCCAGCAGCCAAGCCCCCGACAGGGAGTACGAGCAGTACTTC.

The chain employs TRBV12-3 or TRBV12-4 and TRBJ2-2, with 7 bases lining up with TRBD1. This CDR3 spans 12 amino acids. Trimming at V came to 6 bases and at J to 8 bases, leaving 3 bases not matched to a gene. The CDR3 spells CASRGGSGELFF. The CDR3 DNA reads TGTGCCAGCAGAGGGGGCTCTGGGGAGCTGTTTTTT.

CDR3 bases: TGTGCCAGCAGCATGGGGGGTAGTGTCTACGAGCAGTACTTC. Amino acids: CASSMGGSVYEQYF. The rearrangement links TRBV7-2 to TRBJ2-7, with D possibly being TRBD2 (6 bases). This CDR3 region has 14 residues. V was trimmed by 5 bases and J by 3 bases, leaving 14 bases between them. CDR1 and CDR2 (germline): SGHTA, FQGNSA.

V is TRBV11-2 and J is TRBJ2-2; D might be TRBD1 (6 bases). Per the germline V gene, CDR1 is SGHAT and CDR2 is FQNNGV. The CDR3 consists of 13 residues. Deletions cut 6 bases from V and 6 bases from J, with 11 bases between. CDR3 in amino acids: CASSRDRSGELFF. The CDR3 DNA is TGTGCCAGCAGTAGAGACAGGTCCGGGGAGCTGTTTTTT.

The chain couples TRBV6-5 to TRBJ1-2; maybe TRBD1 (6 bases). Germline V gives CDR1 MNHEY, CDR2 SVGAGI. The germline V and J ends were trimmed by 4 bases and 4 bases, with 16 bases remaining between them. CDR3 size: 15 residues. As DNA, the CDR3 is TGTGCCAGCAGTTCCCCAGGACAGAACACCTATGGCTACACCTTC. It yields the protein CASSSPGQNTYGYTF.

The CDR3 DNA reads as TGTGCCAGCTCACGGCCGGGACAGGGGGCCATGAACACTGAAGCTTTCTTT. Its protein product is CASSRPGQGAMNTEAFF. V usage is TRBV18 and J usage is TRBJ1-1, with 12 bases that match TRBD1. Germline lookup yields CDR1 KGHSH and CDR2 LQKENI. Trimming removed 4 bases from V and 0 bases from J; junction bases left unmatched: 6. The CDR3 runs to 17 residues.

The chain is built from TRBV4-3 and TRBJ1-4, with D perhaps TRBD1 (6 bases). V was cut by 0 bases and J by 7 bases, with 12 bases left in between. The germline V gene encodes CDR1 LGHNA and CDR2 YSLEER. The CDR3 totals 15 residues. As DNA, the CDR3 is TGCGCCAGCAGCCAAGAGGGGGGGCCGGCTGAAAAACTGTTTTTT. Translating gives CASSQEGGPAEKLFF.

This chain joins TRBV7-8 and TRBJ2-5; TRBD1 might be the D (6 bases). The CDR3 has 13 residues. Germline CDR1 SGHVS, CDR2 FQNEAQ. The germline V and J ends were trimmed by 1 base and 4 bases, with 7 bases remaining between them. The DNA for the CDR3 is TGTGCCAGCAGCTTAGTAGGGGGAGAGACCCAGTACTTC. Residues: CASSLVGGETQYF.

The chain is built from TRBV7-2 and TRBJ2-7, with 8 bases fitting TRBD1. The CDR3 extends over 14 amino acids. CDR1 and CDR2 (germline): SGHTA, FQGNSA. J gave up 3 bases and V 4 bases, and 5 bases lay outside the gene matches. The CDR3 sequence: CASSSGQGGYEQYF. The CDR3 DNA reads TGTGCCAGCAGCTCCGGACAGGGTGGCTACGAGCAGTACTTC.

The rearrangement joins TRBV9 to TRBJ2-5; D is uncertain. Trimming left V 0 bases short and J 2 bases short, with 5 bases between. CDR1 and CDR2 (germline): SGDLS, YYNGEE. The CDR3 has 13 residues. The DNA of the CDR3 is TGTGCCAGCAGCGTAGGCAGACAAGAGACCCAGTACTTC. The encoded protein is CASSVGRQETQYF.

The J gene is TRBJ1-6, the V gene TRBV10-3; no firm D call. Germline loops: CDR1 ENHRY, CDR2 SYGVKD. CDR3 size: 17 residues. The V end was cut by 3 bases, the J end by 1 base, with 13 bases between. In DNA, the CDR3 is TGTGCCATCAGTGAAAGTGGGCGAAGGTCCTATAATTCACCCCTCCACTTT. It yields the protein CAISESGRRSYNSPLHF.

V and J are TRBV6-4 and TRBJ1-1; no reliable D call. V lost 5 bases and J 0 bases, leaving 7 bases between the germline ends. The germline gives CDR1 MRHNA, CDR2 SNTAGT. This CDR3 region has 13 residues. CDR3 nucleotide sequence: TGTGCCAGCAGTTCGTACATGAACACTGAAGCTTTCTTT. Translation gives CASSSYMNTEAFF.

This chain links TRBV4-3 with TRBJ2-3; D is unclear. Germline V CDR1 and CDR2: LGHNA, YSLEER. V was shortened by 0 bases and J by 5 bases, with 6 bases between the two germline ends. This CDR3 has 13 amino acids. CDR3 in amino acids: CASSQDTGDTQYF. Written as DNA, the CDR3 is TGCGCCAGCAGCCAAGATACGGGAGATACGCAGTATTTT.

This chain joins TRBV11-3 and TRBJ2-3, with D tentatively TRBD2 (6 bases). Per germline, CDR1 SGHNT and CDR2 YENEEA. The CDR3 length is 17 residues. V lost 0 bases and J 5 bases, leaving 18 bases between the germline ends. The CDR3 sequence: CASSLDVAGNIGDTQYF. CDR3 nucleotide sequence: TGTGCCAGCAGCTTAGACGTGGCGGGGAACATTGGAGATACGCAGTATTTT.

The chain recombines TRBV5-5 with TRBJ2-7, with a possible D match to TRBD2 (5 bases). Germline CDR1 reads SGHKS; CDR2 reads YYEKEE (reference sequence). This CDR3 is built from 13 residues. The ends were cut back, 6 bases at V and 0 bases at J, with 10 bases in the middle. The CDR3 sequence: CASNQAGSYEQYV. CDR3 nucleotides: TGTGCCAGCAACCAGGCGGGCTCCTACGAGCAGTACGTC.

This clone was observed a few times. The chain links TRBV4-1 to TRBJ2-1, with 12 nucleotides matching TRBD2. Germline lookup yields CDR1 MGHRA and CDR2 YSYEKL. The trim removed 7 bases at V and 0 bases at J, leaving 10 bases unmatched. There are 18 residues in the CDR3. CDR3 residues: CASTDRLAGAISYNEQFF. In DNA form, the CDR3 reads TGCGCCAGCACAGATCGACTAGCGGGAGCAATCTCCTACAATGAGCAGTTCTTC.

With respect to this clone: Different DNA sequences within this sample yield the same CDR3. V usage is TRBV13 and J usage is TRBJ1-2, with TRBD1 as a possible D gene (6 bases). There are 13 residues in the CDR3. Germline V gene lookup returns CDR1 PRHDT and CDR2 FYEKMQ (reference sequence). With 5 bases removed from V and 5 bases from J, the gap between germline ends came to 12 bases. CDR3 nucleotides: TGTGCCAGCAGCCCCGGGGGGGCGTATGGCTACACCTTC. Translated: CASSPGGAYGYTF. Full variable domain (remainder filled in from reference TRBV13 and TRBJ1-2): AAGVIQSPRHLIKEKRETATLKCYPIPRHDTVYWYQQGPGQDPQFLISFYEKMQSDKGSIPDRFSAQQFSDYHSELNMSSLELGDSALYFCASSPGGAYGYTFGSGTRLTVV.

This sequence joins TRBV28 and TRBJ2-1; TRBD2 aligns across 9 bases. The CDR3 loop spans 14 amino acids. Losses at the gene ends were 7 bases for V and 7 bases for J; bases not matched to a gene: 8. Per germline, CDR1 MDHEN and CDR2 SYDVKM. The chain's CDR3 is CASTVAGAVNEQFF. CDR3 sequence (DNA): TGTGCCAGCACCGTAGCGGGGGCCGTGAATGAGCAGTTCTTC. Filled out from reference TRBV28 and TRBJ2-1, the complete variable domain reads DVKVTQSSRYLVKRTGEKVFLECVQDMDHENMFWYRQDPGLGLRLIYFSYDVKMKEKGDIPEGYSVSREKKERFSLILESASTNQTSMYLCASTVAGAVNEQFFGPGTRLTVL.

This clone was counted a single time. The J gene is TRBJ2-3, the V gene TRBV5-1, with 8 bases aligning to TRBD2. In germline, CDR1 is SGHRS, CDR2 YFSETQ. The CDR3 consists of 16 residues. V was clipped by 3 bases and J by 0 bases; unmatched bases: 6. The CDR3 coding sequence is TGCGCCAGCAGCTATGGGCGGGGGGCCAGCACAGATACGCAGTATTTT. It codes for CASSYGRGASTDTQYF.

This chain joins TRBV28 and TRBJ1-2; no clear D. The CDR3 totals 14 residues. The germline gives CDR1 MDHEN, CDR2 SYDVKM. Trimming pared 6 bases from V and 0 bases from J, leaving 11 bases between. The CDR3 DNA reads TGTGCCAGCAGCCCCCCGGTCCCTAACTATGGCTACACCTTC. This translates into CASSPPVPNYGYTF.

The CDR3 loop is CASSEEGTSSEQFF. CDR3 in DNA: TGTGCCAGCAGTGAGGAGGGGACTAGCAGCGAGCAGTTCTTC. This rearrangement joins TRBV2 to TRBJ2-1, with 9 bases that match TRBD2. This CDR3 spans 14 amino acids. Germline CDR1 is SNHLY and CDR2 is FYNNEI. The J segment lost 10 bases and the V segment lost 3 bases, leaving 7 bases of the junction unmatched.